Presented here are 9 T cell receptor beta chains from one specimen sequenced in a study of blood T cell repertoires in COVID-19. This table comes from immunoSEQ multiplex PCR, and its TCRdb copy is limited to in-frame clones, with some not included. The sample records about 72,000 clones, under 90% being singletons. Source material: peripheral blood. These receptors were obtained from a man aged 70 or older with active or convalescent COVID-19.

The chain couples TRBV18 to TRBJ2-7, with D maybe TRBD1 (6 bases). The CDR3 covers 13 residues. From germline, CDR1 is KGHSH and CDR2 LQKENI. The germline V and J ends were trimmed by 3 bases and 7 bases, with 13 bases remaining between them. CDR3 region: CASSPTGLGEQYF. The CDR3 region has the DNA TGTGCCAGCTCACCTACAGGGTTGGGGGAGCAGTACTTC.

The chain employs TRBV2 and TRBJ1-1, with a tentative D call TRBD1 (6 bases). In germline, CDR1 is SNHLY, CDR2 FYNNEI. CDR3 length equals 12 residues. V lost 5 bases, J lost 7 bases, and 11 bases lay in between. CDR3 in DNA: TGTGCCAGCAGTCACAGGGTAAATGAAGCTTTCTTT. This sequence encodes CASSHRVNEAFF.

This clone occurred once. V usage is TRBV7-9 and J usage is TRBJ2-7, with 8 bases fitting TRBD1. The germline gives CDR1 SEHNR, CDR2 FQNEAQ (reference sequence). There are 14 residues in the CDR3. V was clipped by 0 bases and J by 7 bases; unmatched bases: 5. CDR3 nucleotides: TGTGCCAGCAGCTTAGCCCCAGGGGGCTGGGAGCAGTACTTC. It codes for CASSLAPGGWEQYF.

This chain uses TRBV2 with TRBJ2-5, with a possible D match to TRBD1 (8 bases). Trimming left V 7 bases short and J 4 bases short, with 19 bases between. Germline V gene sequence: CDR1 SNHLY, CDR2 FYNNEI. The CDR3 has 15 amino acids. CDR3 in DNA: TGTGCCAGCACTTGGACAGGGAGGGGGGTAGAGACCCAGTACTTC. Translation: CASTWTGRGVETQYF.

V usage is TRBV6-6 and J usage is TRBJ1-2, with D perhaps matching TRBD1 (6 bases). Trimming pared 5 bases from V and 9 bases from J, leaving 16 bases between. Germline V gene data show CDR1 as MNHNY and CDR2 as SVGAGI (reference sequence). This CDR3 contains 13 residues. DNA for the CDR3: TGTGCCAGCAGTCCCGCCACAGGGTTGAGCTACACCTTC. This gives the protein CASSPATGLSYTF.

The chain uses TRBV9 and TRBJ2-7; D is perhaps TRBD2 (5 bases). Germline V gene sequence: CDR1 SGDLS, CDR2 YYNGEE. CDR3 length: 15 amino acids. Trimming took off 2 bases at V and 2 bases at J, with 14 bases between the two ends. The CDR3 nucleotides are TGTGCCAGCAGCGTCTCGGCGGGTCTAACCTACGAGCAGTACTTC. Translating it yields CASSVSAGLTYEQYF.

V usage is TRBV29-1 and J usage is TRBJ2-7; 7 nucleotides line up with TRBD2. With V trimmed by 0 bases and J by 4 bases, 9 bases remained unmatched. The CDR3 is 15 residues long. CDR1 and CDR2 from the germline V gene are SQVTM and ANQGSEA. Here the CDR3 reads CSVEDRSGIKYEQYF. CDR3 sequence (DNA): TGCAGCGTTGAAGACCGCAGCGGGATTAAATACGAGCAGTACTTC.

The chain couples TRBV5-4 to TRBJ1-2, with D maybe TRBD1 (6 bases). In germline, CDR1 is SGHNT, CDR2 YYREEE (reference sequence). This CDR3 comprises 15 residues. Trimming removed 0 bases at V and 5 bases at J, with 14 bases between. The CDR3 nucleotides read TGTGCCAGCAGCTTGGCAGGACAGCCGACATATGGCTACACCTTC. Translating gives CASSLAGQPTYGYTF. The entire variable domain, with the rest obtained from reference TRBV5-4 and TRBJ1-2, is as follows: ETGVTQSPTHLIKTRGQQVTLRCSSQSGHNTVSWYQQALGQGPQFIFQYYREEENGRGNFPPRFSGLQFPNYSSELNVNALELDDSALYLCASSLAGQPTYGYTFGSGTRLTVV.

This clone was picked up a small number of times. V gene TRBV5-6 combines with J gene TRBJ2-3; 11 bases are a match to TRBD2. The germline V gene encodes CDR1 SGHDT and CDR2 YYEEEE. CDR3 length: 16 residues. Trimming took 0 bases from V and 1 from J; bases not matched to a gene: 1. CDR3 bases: TGTGCCAGCAGCTTGGCGGGACTAGCGGGCACAGATACGCAGTATTTT. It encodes CASSLAGLAGTDTQYF.